A single sample is the source of the 32 T cell receptor beta chains below, sequenced in a study of T cell changes during pregnancy in multiple sclerosis. This table comes from immunoSEQ multiplex PCR, and its TCRdb copy is limited to in-frame clones, with some not included. In the table there are 70,000 to 90,000 clones, 93% of which are singletons. Sequenced here: peripheral blood, sampled in the second trimester of pregnancy. The origin of the receptors is a female donor in good health, enrolled as a control in a pregnancy study.

The chain employs TRBV7-8 and TRBJ1-6; the D gene is possibly TRBD1 (6 bases). The CDR3 is made up of 17 amino acids. Germline V lookup: CDR1 SGHVS, CDR2 FQNEAQ. V was clipped by 3 bases and J by 0 bases, with 12 bases between them. The CDR3: CASSFRGASSYNSPLHF. The CDR3 bases are TGTGCCAGCAGCTTCAGGGGCGCAAGCTCCTATAATTCACCCCTCCACTTT.

This rearrangement joins TRBV6-5 to TRBJ1-5; 7 bases are a match to TRBD1. This CDR3 spans 14 amino acids. V was clipped by 8 bases and J by 0 bases; unmatched bases: 4. Germline V gene data show CDR1 as MNHEY and CDR2 as SVGAGI. The CDR3 nucleotides read TGTGCCAGCTCCGACAGGGATAGCAATCAGCCCCAGCATTTT. Its translation: CASSDRDSNQPQHF.

The chain has TRBV30 and TRBJ2-2; a weak D match, TRBD2 (6 bases). CDR1 GTSNPN and CDR2 SVGIG come from the germline V gene (reference sequence). This CDR3 region has 17 residues. Trimming removed 0 bases from V and 0 bases from J, with 14 bases in between. The CDR3 sequence is CAWSVRVGGANTGELFF. The DNA for the CDR3 is TGTGCCTGGAGTGTACGCGTCGGGGGAGCGAACACCGGGGAGCTGTTTTTT.

This clone has a single count. The chain couples TRBV6-5 to TRBJ1-3, with D possibly being TRBD1 (5 bases). The CDR3 covers 15 residues. CDR1 is MNHEY and CDR2 is SVGAGI in the germline V gene. With 5 bases removed from V and 1 base from J, the gap between germline ends came to 12 bases. The CDR3 coding sequence is TGTGCCAGCAGTACCTTGACAGCGTCTGGAAACACCATATATTTT. Translating gives CASSTLTASGNTIYF.

This clone was seen only once. The chain joins TRBV9 to TRBJ1-6, with 10 bases matching TRBD1. The CDR3 is 15 amino acids. The germline V gene encodes CDR1 SGDLS and CDR2 YYNGEE. The junction had 4 bases not matched to a gene; V was cut back by 7 bases and J by 3 bases. The CDR3 coding sequence is TGTGCCAGCGGGAGGGACAGGGGCTATAATTCACCCCTCCACTTT. Amino acid sequence: CASGRDRGYNSPLHF.

The chain is built from TRBV7-2 and TRBJ2-7; 8 positions agree with TRBD1. Germline CDR1 reads SGHTA; CDR2 reads FQGNSA. V was pared by 3 bases and J by 6 bases, with 7 bases of the junction left unmatched. The CDR3 covers 14 residues. CDR3 bases: TGTGCCAGCAGCTTGGACAGGGTGGCTCTCGAGCAGTACTTC. This codes for CASSLDRVALEQYF.

The CDR3 loop reads CASSQDGPGGSVEKLFF. The CDR3, as DNA: TGCGCCAGCAGCCAAGACGGCCCGGGGGGTAGTGTAGAAAAACTGTTTTTT. This chain connects TRBV4-1 to TRBJ1-4, with D possibly matching TRBD1 (5 bases). Trimming stripped 0 bases from V and 8 bases from J, with 19 bases between. The V gene's germline CDR1 is MGHRA and CDR2 YSYEKL. This CDR3 is built from 17 residues.

The gene calls are TRBV6-5 and TRBJ1-1; D remains ambiguous. The CDR3 contains 13 residues. The V end was cut by 3 bases, the J end by 3 bases, with 8 bases between. In germline, CDR1 is MNHEY, CDR2 SVGAGI. The CDR3 nucleotides are TGTGCCAGCAGTTATGAGCGTCACACTGAAGCTTTCTTT. Its translation is CASSYERHTEAFF.

The chain is built from TRBV7-9 and TRBJ2-7, with 12 bases fitting TRBD1. This CDR3 comprises 16 residues. The ends lost 6 bases at V and 5 bases at J; junction bases unmatched: 11. The germline CDR1 and CDR2 sequences are SEHNR and FQNEAQ (reference sequence). The CDR3 here is CASSYATGTGGDEQYF. In DNA form, the CDR3 reads TGTGCCAGCAGTTACGCTACCGGGACAGGGGGCGACGAGCAGTACTTC. Full variable domain (missing parts from reference TRBV7-9 and TRBJ2-7): DTGVSQNPRHKITKRGQNVTFRCDPISEHNRLYWYRQTLGQGPEFLTYFQNEAQLEKSRLLSDRFSAERPKGSFSTLEIQRTEQGDSAMYLCASSYATGTGGDEQYFGPGTRLTVT.

The genes are TRBV7-8 and TRBJ1-3; TRBD1 matches 7 bases. The CDR3 sequence is 17 residues long. After removal of 2 bases from V and 0 bases from J, the junction contained 7 bases not matched to a gene. The germline CDR1 and CDR2 sequences are SGHVS and FQNEAQ. CDR3 sequence: CASSLRGGGTSGNTIYF. The CDR3, as DNA: TGTGCCAGCAGCTTAAGAGGGGGCGGGACCTCTGGAAACACCATATATTTT. The full variable domain, completed using reference TRBV7-8 and TRBJ1-3, is GAGVSQSPRYKVAKRGQDVALRCDPISGHVSLFWYQQALGQGPEFLTYFQNEAQLDKSGLPSDRFFAERPEGSVSTLKIQRTQQEDSAVYLCASSLRGGGTSGNTIYFGEGSWLTVV.

The chain recombines TRBV19 with TRBJ2-7; D might be TRBD1 (6 bases). The V end lost 0 bases, the J end lost 6 bases, and 15 bases lay between the germline ends. The germline V gene encodes CDR1 LNHDA and CDR2 SQIVND (reference sequence). This CDR3 contains 15 residues. The CDR3 here is CASSIDYRVNGEQYF. DNA of the CDR3: TGTGCCAGTAGTATAGACTACAGGGTAAACGGCGAGCAGTACTTC.

CDR3 in DNA: TGTGCCAGCTCACCACCTTGGCAGCAAGAGACCCAGTACTTC. Amino acids: CASSPPWQQETQYF. This chain links TRBV18 with TRBJ2-5; D gene unclear. This CDR3 is built from 14 residues. Germline V CDR1 and CDR2: KGHSH, LQKENI. V lost 0 bases, J lost 2 bases, and 7 bases lay in between. The whole variable domain, filled in from reference TRBV18 and TRBJ2-5, reads NAGVMQNPRHLVRRRGQEARLRCSPMKGHSHVYWYRQLPEEGLKFMVYLQKENIIDESGMPKERFSAEFPKEGPSILRIQQVVRGDSAAYFCASSPPWQQETQYFGPGTRLLVL.

The chain employs TRBV5-5 and TRBJ1-1, with TRBD1 matching over 9 bases. The length of the CDR3 is 16 residues. V shed 0 bases and J 4 bases; nucleotides not matched to a gene: 7. Germline V gives CDR1 SGHKS, CDR2 YYEKEE (reference sequence). The DNA of the CDR3 is TGTGCCAGCAGCTTGGCCGGGACAGGGTTGATCACTGAAGCTTTCTTT. Translation: CASSLAGTGLITEAFF.

This chain joins TRBV6-6 and TRBJ2-1, with D uncertain. CDR1 is MNHNY, CDR2 SVGAGI, per germline (reference sequence). V dropped 0 bases and J dropped 9 bases, with 9 bases sitting between them. This CDR3 region has 13 residues. The CDR3 nucleotides read TGTGCCAGCAGTTACTCTTCCCCGAGTGAGCAGTTCTTC. This sequence encodes CASSYSSPSEQFF.

The CDR3 protein is CSVEDREKSGTGELFF. The CDR3, as DNA: TGCAGCGTTGAAGATAGGGAAAAAAGCGGCACCGGGGAGCTGTTTTTT. V is TRBV29-1 and J is TRBJ2-2; TRBD2 might be the D (5 bases). Germline values: CDR1 SQVTM, CDR2 ANQGSEA. The CDR3 loop spans 16 amino acids. Trimming took off 0 bases at V and 4 bases at J, with 15 bases between the two ends.

The CDR3, as DNA: TGTGCCAGCAGTACTCAAACAGGACCCTATGGCTACACCTTC. Amino acids: CASSTQTGPYGYTF. The chain recombines TRBV6-5 with TRBJ1-2; possibly TRBD1 for D (5 bases). The CDR3 has 14 residues. Germline assignment: CDR1 MNHEY and CDR2 SVGAGI. The germline V and J ends were trimmed by 5 bases and 4 bases, with 14 bases remaining between them.

The V call is TRBV4-2, the J call TRBJ2-7; the match to TRBD1 covers 7 bases. With 1 base clipped from V and 3 bases from J, the junction kept 9 bases outside the gene matches. Looked up from germline, CDR1 is LGHNA and CDR2 is YNFKEQ. The CDR3 has 16 residues. CDR3 region: CASSQAAMGQSYEQYF. The CDR3 bases are TGTGCCAGCAGCCAAGCGGCGATGGGACAGAGCTACGAGCAGTACTTC.

The V gene is TRBV4-3, the J gene TRBJ2-7, with 10 positions matching TRBD2. This CDR3 comprises 15 residues. Germline CDR1 is LGHNA and CDR2 is YSLEER. J gave up 5 bases and V 1 base, and 5 bases lay outside the gene matches. DNA for the CDR3: TGCGCCAGCAGCCAAGGGTTAGCGGGGGGTGACGAGCAGTACTTC. Translated: CASSQGLAGGDEQYF.

This sequence joins TRBV13 and TRBJ1-6; 10 positions agree with TRBD1. The CDR3 runs to 16 residues. V trimming: 3 bases; J trimming: 7 bases; junction bases outside the gene matches: 6. From germline, CDR1 is PRHDT and CDR2 FYEKMQ (reference sequence). CDR3 in DNA: TGTGCCAGCAGCTTCGCGACAGGGGGCTGGAATTCACCCCTCCACTTT. Amino acid sequence: CASSFATGGWNSPLHF.

The genes are TRBV7-6 and TRBJ2-1; D may be TRBD2 (6 bases). Germline V gives CDR1 SGHVS, CDR2 FNYEAQ. The CDR3 is 15 residues long. Trimming left V 4 bases short and J 0 bases short, with 10 bases between. The CDR3: CASSSGRSSYNEQFF. The CDR3 DNA follows: TGTGCCAGCAGCTCTGGGAGGAGCTCCTACAATGAGCAGTTCTTC.

This chain connects TRBV9 to TRBJ1-6, with a tentative D call TRBD1 (6 bases). The V gene's germline CDR1 is SGDLS and CDR2 YYNGEE. The CDR3 runs 15 residues. The ends were cut back, 0 bases at V and 4 bases at J, with 8 bases in the middle. The CDR3 loop is CASSVEGDYNSPLHF. For the CDR3, the DNA is TGTGCCAGCAGCGTAGAGGGGGATTATAATTCACCCCTCCACTTT.

The chain joins TRBV10-3 to TRBJ2-2; D is perhaps TRBD2 (5 bases). The ends were cut back, 9 bases at V and 0 bases at J, with 14 bases in the middle. CDR1 is ENHRY and CDR2 is SYGVKD in the germline V gene. The CDR3 spans 15 residues. In DNA, the CDR3 is TGTGCCATTTCCGGAGGACGGGCGAACACCGGGGAGCTGTTTTTT. Translating gives CAISGGRANTGELFF.

The V gene is TRBV19, the J gene TRBJ1-2; D call uncertain. Germline CDR1 is LNHDA and CDR2 is SQIVND (reference sequence). Trimming took 3 bases from V and 9 from J, leaving 17 bases between them. CDR3 size: 14 residues. The CDR3 DNA sequence: TGTGCCAGTAGTATTATAGTCAAGGACTCACGCTACACCTTC. This codes for CASSIIVKDSRYTF.

This rearrangement joins TRBV19 to TRBJ1-3, with 8 positions matching TRBD1. V was pared by 5 bases and J by 0 bases, with 6 bases of the junction left unmatched. The CDR3 sequence is 16 residues long. The germline CDR1 and CDR2 sequences are LNHDA and SQIVND (reference sequence). CDR3 bases: TGTGCCAGTAGTCGGACAGGGAAGAGCTCTGGAAACACCATATATTTT. It encodes CASSRTGKSSGNTIYF. Filled out from reference TRBV19 and TRBJ1-3, the complete variable domain reads DGGITQSPKYLFRKEGQNVTLSCEQNLNHDAMYWYRQDPGQGLRLIYYSQIVNDFQKGDIAEGYSVSREKKESFPLTVTSAQKNPTAFYLCASSRTGKSSGNTIYFGEGSWLTVV.

The chain recombines TRBV5-5 with TRBJ2-7; D remains ambiguous. From germline, CDR1 is SGHKS and CDR2 YYEKEE (reference sequence). The CDR3 contains 13 residues. The ends were cut back, 0 bases at V and 3 bases at J, with 7 bases in the middle. The CDR3 region is CASSLARYYEQYF. CDR3 DNA: TGTGCCAGCAGCTTGGCGAGATACTACGAGCAGTACTTC.

The chain carries TRBV9 and TRBJ2-3; D perhaps matches TRBD1 (5 bases). Germline V gives CDR1 SGDLS, CDR2 YYNGEE. There are 14 residues in the CDR3. V was cut by 3 bases and J by 2 bases, with 10 bases left in between. For the CDR3, the DNA is TGTGCCAGCAGCGAAGACAGATTCACAGATACGCAGTATTTT. It encodes CASSEDRFTDTQYF.

Only one count was recorded for this clone. The J gene is TRBJ1-2, the V gene TRBV7-3, with no clear D. V was clipped by 5 bases and J by 2 bases, with 12 bases between them. The CDR3 has 14 residues. Germline assignment: CDR1 SGHTA and CDR2 FQGTGA. The CDR3 loop is CASSPETGNYGYTF. The CDR3 nucleotides read TGTGCCAGCAGCCCCGAGACGGGAAACTATGGCTACACCTTC.

This clone was detected only once. The rearrangement joins TRBV19 to TRBJ1-3; unclear D gene. The CDR3 totals 15 residues. V was cut by 3 bases and J by 7 bases, with 16 bases left in between. Germline CDR1 is LNHDA and CDR2 is SQIVND (reference sequence). CDR3 amino acids: CASSMILVSGNTIYF. CDR3 coding DNA: TGTGCCAGTAGTATGATACTCGTCTCGGGGAACACCATATATTTT.

The V gene is TRBV15, the J gene TRBJ1-2; D remains ambiguous. Per the germline V gene, CDR1 is LNHNV and CDR2 is YYDKDF (reference sequence). The V end lost 0 bases, the J end lost 7 bases, and 9 bases lay between the germline ends. The CDR3 runs 13 residues. This chain's CDR3 is CATSRDMTTGYTF. DNA of the CDR3: TGTGCCACCAGCAGAGATATGACAACTGGCTACACCTTC.

The genes are TRBV5-4 and TRBJ2-1; 7 nucleotides agree with TRBD2. Trimming at V came to 2 bases and at J to 2 bases, leaving 4 bases not matched to a gene. Looked up from germline, CDR1 is SGHNT and CDR2 is YYREEE (reference sequence). The CDR3 sequence is 15 residues long. The chain's CDR3 is CASSLLARTYNEQFF. The CDR3 DNA reads as TGTGCCAGCAGCTTACTAGCGAGGACCTACAATGAGCAGTTCTTC.

V is TRBV29-1 and J is TRBJ2-5; 8 nucleotides agree with TRBD1. J was trimmed by 5 bases and V by 3 bases; bases with no gene match: 8. The CDR3 totals 14 residues. The germline V gene has CDR1 SQVTM and CDR2 ANQGSEA. The CDR3 coding sequence is TGCAGCGTTGAGAACGTCAGGGGGCTGGAGACCCAGTACTTC. Translated, it gives CSVENVRGLETQYF.

This rearrangement joins TRBV5-1 to TRBJ1-5, with D hard to call. With 2 bases removed from V and 3 bases from J, the gap between germline ends came to 6 bases. The germline V gene encodes CDR1 SGHRS and CDR2 YFSETQ. The CDR3 is made up of 13 amino acids. The CDR3 DNA reads TGCGCCAGCAGCTTAGCCCTCAATCAGCCCCAGCATTTT. Translation: CASSLALNQPQHF. The entire variable domain, with the rest obtained from reference TRBV5-1 and TRBJ1-5, is as follows: KAGVTQTPRYLIKTRGQQVTLSCSPISGHRSVSWYQQTPGQGLQFLFEYFSETQRNKGNFPGRFSGRQFSNSRSEMNVSTLELGDSALYLCASSLALNQPQHFGDGTRLSIL.